This T cell receptor (beta chain) was obtained from a study of T cell responses to AZD1222 COVID-19 vaccine (dated by TCRdb to about 2021). Notes on the research overall: Because spike-specific TCR depth and breadth did not differ between the two schedules, AZD1222 recipients who got a second dose at roughly 4 weeks were pooled with those who got a second dose at roughly 12 weeks. TCR sequencing was performed for about 250 trial participants, of whom about 200 were given two doses of AZD1222 and some 26 were given two doses of MenACWY control vaccine. Trial participants were enrolled by age into 18-55, 56-69 and 70-plus year subgroups, with around 140, 26 and 57 TCR-sequenced participants respectively. Study-wide findings and limitations: Because no day 14 peak-response samples were available, repertoires were characterized only after the peak T cell response. The 56-69-year group was small, and its depth increase did not reach significance, likely because of low power. Participants were mostly white British, with more females than males. The authors suggested clonal diversity may have been underestimated. The whole spike protein was spanned by vaccine-associated CD4 TCRs, and dominant responses were seen in regions 160-218 and 743-854. Reportedly, almost half of the unique spike-specific TCRs recognized epitopes lying outside the regions that are mutated in the B.1.351 and B.1.1.7 variants. Conclusions about previously exposed vaccinees were limited because only six AZD1222 recipients were SARS-CoV-2 seropositive at baseline. After two AZD1222 doses, both the breadth and the depth of spike-specific TCRs were significantly higher than at day 0 and than in MenACWY recipients.

The CDR3 regions of human TCRbeta chains were analyzed by immunosequencing. As for how the authors treated the data: TCRs in the repertoires were matched against a reference library of SARS-CoV-2-specific TCRs that had been generated with the MIRA antigen-specificity platform. Breadth was defined as the fraction of unique TCRs that were SARS-CoV-2-associated. Depth was defined as the fraction of total T cells that were SARS-CoV-2-associated. Each spike-specific TCR was assigned to its reactive spike region and to a CD4 or CD8 class using the MIRA data. Log10-transformed breadth and depth values were compared by one-way ANOVA with Sidak's multiple comparisons tests. TCRdb's version of the immuneACCESS table is confined to in-frame rearrangements and falls short of the full clone set. An unresolved V gene accounts for under half of the shortfall where checked; the remainder is of unknown origin. V, J and clone size are those of that table, while D and trimming were read from the DNA. Present in this sample are under 140,000 clones, just under 95% of which were seen just once. About 7.8% of the sample goes to the ten largest clones.

There are 13 amino acids in the CDR3, from cysteine to phenylalanine inclusive. The retained sequence is limited to the CDR3, 39 bases, with the frame set at the first base. V is cut back by 10 bases and J by 2 bases, with 8 bases in the junction unmatched. Per the germline V gene, MNHEY is the CDR1 and SVGAGI is the CDR2. Regarding this clone: Its antigen is unknown. One base away there is no much larger clone; base qualities are not given.

Sample time point, as interpreted from the label and publication: baseline before first vaccination. Vaccinee samples came from UK trials COV001 and COV002, including a single-blind randomized controlled phase 2/3 trial of AZD1222 (ChAdOx1 nCoV-19) in healthy adults. For TCRbeta chain sequencing, PBMC samples from trial participants were taken at day 0 and at day 28 after the second dose. The sequence is built from TRBV6-5 and TRBJ2-7; 7 nucleotides in the junction match TRBD2. Material: peripheral blood, obtained on day 0 of AZD1222 vaccination. This clonotype originated in an adult in good health. The CDR3 protein sequence reads: CAISSGAAYEQYF. The sequence in DNA is TGTGCCATCTCCAGCGGGGCCGCCTACGAGCAGTACTTC.